This T cell receptor beta chain was captured by sequencing in a study of technical replicates of blood from a few donors. Data came from immunoSEQ multiplex PCR; TCRdb stores just in-frame clones and leaves some out. The sample includes under 95,000 clones, over 90% of them seen just once. Trimming took 6 bases from V and 7 from J; bases not matched to a gene: 7. This CDR3 is 13 amino acids long. Germline CDR1 and CDR2: SQVTM and ANQGSEA. This sequence originates from a human donor in good health. This chain connects TRBV29-1 to TRBJ1-4; TRBD1 agrees at 8 bases. The sample comprised T cells isolated from PBMCs. The CDR3 protein is CSVVQGVGEKLFF. Here the CDR3 DNA reads TGCAGCGTGGTACAGGGGGTGGGTGAAAAACTGTTTTTT.